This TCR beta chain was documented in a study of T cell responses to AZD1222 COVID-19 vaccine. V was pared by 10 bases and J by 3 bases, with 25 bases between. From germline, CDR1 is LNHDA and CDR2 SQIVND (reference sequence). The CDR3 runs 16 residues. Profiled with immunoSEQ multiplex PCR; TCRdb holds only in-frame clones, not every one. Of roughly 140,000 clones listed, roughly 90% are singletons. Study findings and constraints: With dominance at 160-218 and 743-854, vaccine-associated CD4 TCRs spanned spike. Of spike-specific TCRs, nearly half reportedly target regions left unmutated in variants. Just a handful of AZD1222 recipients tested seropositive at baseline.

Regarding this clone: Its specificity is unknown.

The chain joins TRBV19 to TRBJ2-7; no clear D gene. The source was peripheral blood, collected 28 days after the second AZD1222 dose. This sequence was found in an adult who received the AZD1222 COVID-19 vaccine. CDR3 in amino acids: CATKMTALSPYYEQYF. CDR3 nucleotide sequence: TGTGCCACCAAGATGACCGCATTATCCCCCTACTACGAGCAGTACTTC.